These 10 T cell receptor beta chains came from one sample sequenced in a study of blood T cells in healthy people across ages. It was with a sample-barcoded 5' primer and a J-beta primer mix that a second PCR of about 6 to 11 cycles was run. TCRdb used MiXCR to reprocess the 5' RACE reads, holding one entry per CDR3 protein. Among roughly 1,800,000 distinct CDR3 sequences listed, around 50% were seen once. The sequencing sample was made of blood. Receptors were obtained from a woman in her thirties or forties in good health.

The DNA of the CDR3 is TGCGCCAGCAGCCACCGACTAGCGGGGGAGCACTCTGGGGCCAACGTCCTGACTTTC. Translating it yields CASSHRLAGEHSGANVLTF. The J gene is TRBJ2-6, the V gene TRBV5-1, with 12 positions matching TRBD2. CDR1 and CDR2 from the germline V gene are SGHRS and YFSETQ. The V and J ends lost 4 bases and 0 bases, in that order; junction bases with no gene match: 8. The length of the CDR3 is 19 residues. Full variable domain (remainder filled in from reference TRBV5-1 and TRBJ2-6): KAGVTQTPRYLIKTRGQQVTLSCSPISGHRSVSWYQQTPGQGLQFLFEYFSETQRNKGNFPGRFSGRQFSNSRSEMNVSTLELGDSALYLCASSHRLAGEHSGANVLTFGAGSRLTVL.

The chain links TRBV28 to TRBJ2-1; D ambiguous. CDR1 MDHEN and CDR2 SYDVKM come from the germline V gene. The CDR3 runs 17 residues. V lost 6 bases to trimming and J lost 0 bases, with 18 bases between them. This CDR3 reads CASRVVGRMSSYNEQFF. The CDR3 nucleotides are TGTGCCAGCAGGGTTGTTGGACGGATGAGCTCCTACAATGAGCAGTTCTTC.

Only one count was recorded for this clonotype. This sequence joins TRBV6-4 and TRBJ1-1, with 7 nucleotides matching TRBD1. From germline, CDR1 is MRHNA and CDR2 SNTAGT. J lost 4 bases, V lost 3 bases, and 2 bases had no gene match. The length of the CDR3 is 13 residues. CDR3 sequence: CASSEGGVTEAFF. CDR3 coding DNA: TGTGCCAGCAGTGAAGGGGGCGTCACTGAAGCTTTCTTT.

CDR3 in DNA: TGTGCCAGCAGTGAAGGGCTCAGGGACGAGCAGTACTTC. Encoded protein: CASSEGLRDEQYF. The chain combines TRBV2 with TRBJ2-7; tentatively, D is TRBD1 (5 bases). The CDR3 runs 13 residues. V was cut by 1 base and J by 5 bases, with 9 bases left in between. The germline gives CDR1 SNHLY, CDR2 FYNNEI.

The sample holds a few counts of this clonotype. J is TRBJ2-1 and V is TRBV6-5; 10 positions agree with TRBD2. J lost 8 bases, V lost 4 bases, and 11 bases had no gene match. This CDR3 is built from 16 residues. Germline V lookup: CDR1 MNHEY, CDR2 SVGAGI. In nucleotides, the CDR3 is TGTGCCAGCAGTTCCAGTCGCCAGCGGGGGGGAGATGAGCAGTTCTTC. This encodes CASSSSRQRGGDEQFF.

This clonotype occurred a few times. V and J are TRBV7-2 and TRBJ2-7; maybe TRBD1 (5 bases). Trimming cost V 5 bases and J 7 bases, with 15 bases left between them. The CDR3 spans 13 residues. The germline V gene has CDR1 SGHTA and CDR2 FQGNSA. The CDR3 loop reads CASSKDTLGEQYF. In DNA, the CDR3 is TGTGCCAGCAGCAAGGACACGCTGGGTGAGCAGTACTTC.

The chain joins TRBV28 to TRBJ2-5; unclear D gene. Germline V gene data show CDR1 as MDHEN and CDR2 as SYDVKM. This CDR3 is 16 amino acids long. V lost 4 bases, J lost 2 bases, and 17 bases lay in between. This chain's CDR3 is CASSSPPVAGQETQYF. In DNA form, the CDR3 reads TGTGCCAGCAGTTCCCCCCCGGTCGCAGGTCAAGAGACCCAGTACTTC.

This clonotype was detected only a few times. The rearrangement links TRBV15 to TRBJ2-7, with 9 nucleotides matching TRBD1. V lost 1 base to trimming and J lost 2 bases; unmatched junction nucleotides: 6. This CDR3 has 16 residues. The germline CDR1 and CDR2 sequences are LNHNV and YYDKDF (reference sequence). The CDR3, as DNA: TGTGCCACCAGCAGAGTCACAGGGGGCAAAGCCTACGAGCAGTACTTC. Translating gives CATSRVTGGKAYEQYF.

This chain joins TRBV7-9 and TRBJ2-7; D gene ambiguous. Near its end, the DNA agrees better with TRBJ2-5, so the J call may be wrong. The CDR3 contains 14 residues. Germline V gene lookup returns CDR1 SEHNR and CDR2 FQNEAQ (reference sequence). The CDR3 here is CASSSLSGVETQYF. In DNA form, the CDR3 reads TGTGCCAGCAGCTCCCTCTCTGGGGTGGAGACCCAGTACTTC.

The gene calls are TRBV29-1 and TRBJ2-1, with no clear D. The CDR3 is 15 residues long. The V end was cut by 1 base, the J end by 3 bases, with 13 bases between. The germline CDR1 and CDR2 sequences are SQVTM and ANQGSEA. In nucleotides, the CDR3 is TGCAGCGTTGAAGGGCAAGTGGGAAACTACAATGAGCAGTTCTTC. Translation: CSVEGQVGNYNEQFF.